This is a list of T cell receptor beta chains from one sample in a study of preoperative IRX-2 immunotherapy in early breast cancer. TCRdb's copy holds only in-frame clones and misses some; the assay was immunoSEQ multiplex PCR. The table shows about 38,000 clones, with 82% occurring only once. This specimen consisted of lymph node tissue, obtained after IRX-2 immunotherapy. These receptors all stem from a human donor with breast cancer. Each CDR3 is given with its conserved first and last residue. Each record gives: V gene, J gene, CDR3 protein.

V gene: TRBV6-8
J gene: TRBJ1-1
CDR3 protein: CASSQEVNTEAFF

V gene: TRBV10-3
J gene: TRBJ1-6
CDR3 protein: CAISEGYSYNSPLHF

V gene: TRBV6-8
J gene: TRBJ1-2
CDR3 protein: CASSYPPQGANYGYTF

V gene: TRBV28
J gene: TRBJ2-7
CDR3 protein: CASSPGGSRAYEQYF

V gene: TRBV6-8
J gene: TRBJ1-1
CDR3 protein: CASRHTGGNTEAFF

V gene: TRBV11-3
J gene: TRBJ1-5
CDR3 protein: CASSPVGGNQPQHF

V gene: TRBV15
J gene: TRBJ2-3
CDR3 protein: CATSRVRGQGPDTQYF

V gene: TRBV11-3
J gene: TRBJ1-1
CDR3 protein: CASSRRFGTGGPMNTEAFF

V gene: TRBV19
J gene: TRBJ1-2
CDR3 protein: CASRPNGGLSYGYTF

V gene: TRBV19
J gene: TRBJ1-2
CDR3 protein: CASSPGTGEAYGYTF

V gene: TRBV7-6
J gene: TRBJ1-6
CDR3 protein: CASRQSGRTGSYNSPLHF